Following are 12 T cell receptor beta chains from one sample sequenced in a study of cytomegalovirus exposure and HLA in healthy donors. The PCR used 60 Vbeta and 13 Jbeta primers. Produced via immunoSEQ multiplex PCR; TCRdb's table is partial and in-frame only. The sample has about 60,000 clones; 80% are singletons. Sequenced material: PBMCs. The source of these receptors is a young woman in good health and CMV-seronegative.

This clone was seen only a few times. The chain joins TRBV7-2 to TRBJ1-4; D possibly corresponds to TRBD1 (6 bases). The CDR3 loop spans 15 amino acids. The V gene's germline CDR1 is SGHTA and CDR2 FQGNSA. Trimming cost V 5 bases and J 6 bases, with 16 bases left between them. Here the CDR3 reads CASSPQGLRDEKLFF. CDR3 bases: TGTGCCAGCAGCCCCCAGGGGCTACGGGATGAAAAACTGTTTTTT.

The gene calls are TRBV15 and TRBJ1-2; 7 nucleotides align to TRBD1. This CDR3 comprises 14 residues. Germline CDR1 is LNHNV and CDR2 is YYDKDF (reference sequence). The trim removed 4 bases at V and 4 bases at J, leaving 6 bases unmatched. The CDR3 DNA follows: TGTGCCACCAGCATGAACAGGGGAGGCTATGGCTACACCTTC. Amino acids: CATSMNRGGYGYTF. The complete variable domain, with remaining parts taken from reference TRBV15 and TRBJ1-2, reads DAMVIQNPRYQVTQFGKPVTLSCSQTLNHNVMYWYQQKSSQAPKLLFHYYDKDFNNEADTPDNFQSRRPNTSFCFLDIRSPGLGDTAMYLCATSMNRGGYGYTFGSGTRLTVV.

This clone occurred a few times. The J gene is TRBJ1-5, the V gene TRBV6-1; D not certain. V was clipped by 4 bases and J by 0 bases, with 7 bases between them. This CDR3 comprises 14 residues. Per germline, CDR1 MNHNS and CDR2 SASEGT. The CDR3 sequence is CASSGQYSNQPQHF. The CDR3 nucleotides are TGTGCCAGCAGTGGGCAGTATAGCAATCAGCCCCAGCATTTT.

This chain uses TRBV4-1 with TRBJ1-1; D is undetermined. This CDR3 is 14 amino acids long. V lost 4 bases, J lost 7 bases, and 16 bases lay in between. Germline CDR1 reads MGHRA; CDR2 reads YSYEKL. DNA of the CDR3: TGCGCCAGCAGCCCCCCCAGCGGACGTGGTGAAGCTTTCTTT. This encodes CASSPPSGRGEAFF.

The V call is TRBV15, the J call TRBJ1-4, with D uncertain. Trimming left V 5 bases short and J 1 base short, with 8 bases between. The length of the CDR3 is 14 residues. Germline CDR1 is LNHNV and CDR2 is YYDKDF (reference sequence). The CDR3 here is CATSSSETNEKLFF. In DNA form, the CDR3 reads TGTGCCACCAGCTCCAGTGAAACTAATGAAAAACTGTTTTTT.

The V gene is TRBV4-2, the J gene TRBJ1-1; a possible D gene is TRBD1 (6 bases). Germline V gene lookup returns CDR1 LGHNA and CDR2 YNFKEQ. Trimming shortened V by 8 bases and J by 0 bases, and 10 bases separated the two germline ends. CDR3 length: 13 residues. The CDR3 sequence is CASGGAVNTEAFF. CDR3 bases: TGTGCCAGCGGGGGGGCGGTGAACACTGAAGCTTTCTTT.

This CDR3 is CASSTGQGAGGELFF. The CDR3 nucleotides read TGCGCCAGCAGCACCGGACAGGGGGCAGGCGGGGAGCTGTTTTTT. The chain employs TRBV5-1 and TRBJ2-2; TRBD1 matches 11 bases. The CDR3 extends over 15 amino acids. The germline V gene encodes CDR1 SGHRS and CDR2 YFSETQ. V lost 4 bases to trimming and J lost 7 bases; unmatched junction nucleotides: 6.

Only one count was recorded for this clone. This chain joins TRBV7-3 and TRBJ1-1; no firm D call. The CDR3 consists of 14 residues. Trimming took off 5 bases at V and 4 bases at J, with 14 bases between the two ends. Germline V CDR1 and CDR2: SGHTA, FQGTGA. The CDR3 DNA sequence: TGTGCCAGCAGCCCCGACAATTTGGGCACTGAAGCTTTCTTT. This gives the protein CASSPDNLGTEAFF.

The chain is built from TRBV5-6 and TRBJ1-1; no clear D. Trimming took off 2 bases at V and 6 bases at J, with 5 bases between the two ends. Germline CDR1 reads SGHDT; CDR2 reads YYEEEE. The CDR3 runs to 11 residues. As DNA, the CDR3 is TGTGCCAGCAGCTTTGGGCCTGAAGCTTTCTTT. It specifies CASSFGPEAFF.

The genes are TRBV14 and TRBJ1-3; D unclear. The V and J ends lost 1 base and 4 bases respectively, with 11 bases between them. CDR3 size: 15 residues. Germline V gives CDR1 SGHDN, CDR2 FVKESK. For the CDR3, the DNA is TGTGCCAGCAGCCAAGCCTTTCATACAGGAAACACCATATATTTT. Its protein product is CASSQAFHTGNTIYF.

The chain employs TRBV7-8 and TRBJ1-4; D is uncertain. The V gene's germline CDR1 is SGHVS and CDR2 FQNEAQ. V gave up 1 base and J gave up 5 bases, with 11 bases separating them. The CDR3 consists of 15 residues. The CDR3 reads CASSLEVRKNEKLFF. The CDR3, as DNA: TGTGCCAGCAGCTTAGAAGTTAGAAAAAATGAAAAACTGTTTTTT.

In this sample, this clone turned up a few times. The rearrangement uses TRBV2 and TRBJ1-5; the D gene is possibly TRBD1 (5 bases). Germline V lookup: CDR1 SNHLY, CDR2 FYNNEI. CDR3 size: 16 residues. V lost 4 bases to trimming and J lost 3 bases, with 16 bases between them. Written as DNA, the CDR3 is TGTGCCAGCAGTGGGGGGGAGACAGAGTTCAATCAGCCCCAGCATTTT. Protein sequence: CASSGGETEFNQPQHF.